This paragraph covers one TCR beta chain sequence. Assay used: immunoSEQ multiplex PCR; TCRdb lists only in-frame clones, some missing. The sample has roughly 310,000 clones; over 75% are singletons. This sample was included in a study of blood T cell repertoires in COVID-19. Germline trimming cut 2 bases from V and 9 bases from J; bases unmatched to any gene: 4. The germline gives CDR1 SGDLS, CDR2 YYNGEE. This CDR3 is 14 amino acids long. This chain connects TRBV9 to TRBJ2-1, with 11 bases matching TRBD2. The clonotype was recovered from a middle-aged woman who had recovered from COVID-19. Sequenced sample: PBMCs or T cells enriched from blood (not recorded which). CDR3 residues: CASSVSGGAGEQFF. Here the CDR3 DNA reads TGTGCCAGCAGCGTTAGCGGGGGGGCGGGTGAGCAGTTCTTC.